The 32 T cell receptor beta chains below all came from one sample that was sequenced in a study of T cell repertoires in cytomegalovirus infection. Antigens for these TCRs are unknown. MiXCR, run by TCRdb on the reads, gives a single entry per CDR3 protein. The table lists some 54,000 distinct CDR3 sequences, about 18% of them singletons. Specimen: CD8+ T cells from cultured PBMCs, collected from culture after CMV antigen stimulation. These receptors all come from a human donor in good health (CMV status not recorded). Some clones in this sample may be carry-over from other donors' samples.

V and J are TRBV4-3 and TRBJ1-5, with a tentative D call TRBD1 (6 bases). This CDR3 has 16 residues. V lost 0 bases and J lost 6, with 15 bases in between. Germline CDR1 and CDR2: LGHNA and YSLEER. CDR3 in amino acids: CASSQETGTLSQPQHF. The CDR3 region has the DNA TGCGCCAGCAGCCAAGAAACAGGGACTCTCAGTCAGCCCCAGCATTTT.

This chain joins TRBV7-6 and TRBJ1-3, with TRBD1 identical over 7 bases. Trimming at V came to 1 base and at J to 1 base, leaving 10 bases not matched to a gene. The CDR3 is 18 residues long. In germline, CDR1 is SGHVS, CDR2 FNYEAQ. CDR3 nucleotides: TGTGCCAGCAGCTTAGTCCCCCCGGGGACAGATTCTGGAAACACCATATATTTT. This sequence encodes CASSLVPPGTDSGNTIYF.

This rearrangement joins TRBV7-2 to TRBJ2-5; TRBD2 aligns across 9 bases. The CDR3 totals 15 residues. The germline V gene has CDR1 SGHTA and CDR2 FQGNSA. V trimming: 5 bases; J trimming: 1 base; junction bases outside the gene matches: 5. CDR3 loop: CASSQTSGFQETQYF. DNA for the CDR3: TGTGCCAGCAGCCAGACTAGCGGATTCCAAGAGACCCAGTACTTC.

This clonotype turned up a few times. V is TRBV2 and J is TRBJ2-1; a possible D gene is TRBD1 (5 bases). V lost 7 bases to trimming and J lost 4 bases, with 8 bases between them. Germline V gives CDR1 SNHLY, CDR2 FYNNEI. The CDR3 sequence is 12 residues long. This CDR3 reads CASIDSYNEQFF. DNA for the CDR3: TGTGCCAGCATAGACAGTTACAATGAGCAGTTCTTC. The variable domain in full, with the rest retrieved from reference TRBV2 and TRBJ2-1, is EPEVTQTPSHQVTQMGQEVILRCVPISNHLYFYWYRQILGQKVEFLVSFYNNEISEKSEIFDDQFSVERPDGSNFTLKIRSTKLEDSAMYFCASIDSYNEQFFGPGTRLTVL.

This clonotype was seen a handful of times. V is TRBV24-1 and J is TRBJ2-1; no clear D gene. V lost 4 bases and J 3 bases, leaving 12 bases between the germline ends. This CDR3 region has 15 residues. Per germline, CDR1 KGHDR and CDR2 SFDVKD. In DNA form, the CDR3 reads TGTGCCACCAGTGACTATACGAAGGTCTACAATGAGCAGTTCTTC. Amino acids: CATSDYTKVYNEQFF.

This clonotype has just a few counts. The genes are TRBV12-3 or TRBV12-4 and TRBJ2-7, with no clear D. CDR3 size: 12 residues. V lost 6 bases to trimming and J lost 6 bases, with 12 bases between them. This CDR3 reads CASRAYTGEQYF. The CDR3 bases are TGTGCCAGCAGAGCCTACACGGGCGAGCAGTACTTC.

This clonotype was seen only a few times. The chain is built from TRBV7-2 and TRBJ1-6; D is undetermined. Trimming removed 0 bases from V and 9 bases from J, with 15 bases in between. This CDR3 region has 16 residues. Per germline, CDR1 SGHTA and CDR2 FQGNSA. CDR3 DNA sequence: TGTGCCAGCAGCTTAGCGTGGGAGAACCTAATTTCACCCCTCCACTTT. Translation gives CASSLAWENLISPLHF.

This clonotype was counted a few times. The chain has TRBV12-3 or TRBV12-4 and TRBJ2-7; 10 bases match TRBD1. V shed 6 bases and J 3 bases; nucleotides not matched to a gene: 8. This CDR3 comprises 15 residues. The CDR3: CASSLQDRGSYEQYF. DNA for the CDR3: TGTGCCAGCAGCCTCCAGGACAGGGGGAGCTACGAGCAGTACTTC.

This clonotype turned up a few times. The rearrangement uses TRBV12-3 or TRBV12-4 and TRBJ2-3; D remains unclear. The CDR3 loop spans 11 amino acids. The V gene lost 6 bases and the J gene lost 14 bases, with 15 bases spanning the gap. CDR3 in DNA: TGTGCCAGCAGCCACGACTGGCGAGGGTATTTT. Translating it yields CASSHDWRGYF.

There are a few counts of this clonotype. The rearrangement joins TRBV20-1 to TRBJ1-5, with 10 bases identical to TRBD1. J gave up 5 bases and V 5 bases, and 6 bases lay outside the gene matches. The CDR3 extends over 14 amino acids. Germline CDR1 reads DFQATT; CDR2 reads SNEGSKA (reference sequence). The CDR3 reads CSAGDRGPHQPQHF. CDR3 sequence (DNA): TGCAGTGCTGGGGACAGGGGACCCCATCAGCCCCAGCATTTT.

This chain uses TRBV5-6 with TRBJ2-7; possibly TRBD1 for D (8 bases). CDR3 size: 15 residues. The germline gives CDR1 SGHDT, CDR2 YYEEEE. Trimming shortened V by 5 bases and J by 7 bases, and 22 bases separated the two germline ends. The CDR3 spells CASRKSGTGSGEQYF. The DNA of the CDR3 is TGTGCCAGCAGAAAGTCCGGGACAGGTAGCGGGGAGCAGTACTTC. Full variable domain (missing parts from reference TRBV5-6 and TRBJ2-7): DAGVTQSPTHLIKTRGQQVTLRCSPKSGHDTVSWYQQALGQGPQFIFQYYEEEERQRGNFPDRFSGHQFPNYSSELNVNALLLGDSALYLCASRKSGTGSGEQYFGPGTRLTVT.

Here the CDR3 reads CASSYPPYRGRGDNQPQHF. CDR3 sequence (DNA): TGTGCCAGCAGTTACCCCCCCTATAGGGGCAGGGGGGACAATCAGCCCCAGCATTTT. The J gene is TRBJ1-5, the V gene TRBV6-5; 7 positions agree with TRBD1. Germline lookup yields CDR1 MNHEY and CDR2 SVGAGI. J gave up 3 bases and V 2 bases, and 16 bases lay outside the gene matches. This CDR3 is 19 amino acids long.

The chain uses TRBV6-5 and TRBJ1-1; 7 nucleotides agree with TRBD1. Germline V gene data show CDR1 as MNHEY and CDR2 as SVGAGI. The CDR3 contains 16 residues. Trimming at V came to 2 bases and at J to 1 base, leaving 7 bases not matched to a gene. CDR3 in DNA: TGTGCCAGCAGTTACAACAGGGGCCCGACGAACACTGAAGCTTTCTTT. It encodes CASSYNRGPTNTEAFF.

The CDR3, as DNA: TGTGCCAGCAGCCCTCGAGAGGGCACTGAAGCTTTCTTT. Its protein is CASSPREGTEAFF. This rearrangement joins TRBV7-8 to TRBJ1-1; D is uncertain. Trimming removed 5 bases from V and 4 bases from J, with 11 bases in between. The germline gives CDR1 SGHVS, CDR2 FQNEAQ. This CDR3 spans 13 amino acids.

This clonotype has more than one count but fewer than ten. This chain connects TRBV15 to TRBJ2-7, with a possible D match to TRBD2 (6 bases). Per germline, CDR1 LNHNV and CDR2 YYDKDF (reference sequence). The CDR3 contains 14 residues. The V end lost 5 bases, the J end lost 7 bases, and 18 bases lay between the germline ends. The chain's CDR3 is CATSGRSRTGEQYF. DNA of the CDR3: TGTGCCACCAGCGGGAGGTCTCGTACCGGAGAGCAGTACTTC.

V usage is TRBV7-6 and J usage is TRBJ1-1; the D gene is possibly TRBD1 (5 bases). Germline assignment: CDR1 SGHVS and CDR2 FNYEAQ. This CDR3 is built from 14 residues. V lost 5 bases and J lost 4, with 14 bases in between. The CDR3, as DNA: TGTGCCAGCAGCCCCTCAGGGACGGCCACTGAAGCTTTCTTT. This translates into CASSPSGTATEAFF. The entire variable domain, with the rest obtained from reference TRBV7-6 and TRBJ1-1, is as follows: GAGVSQSPRYKVTKRGQDVALRCDPISGHVSLYWYRQALGQGPEFLTYFNYEAQQDKSGLPNDRFSAERPEGSISTLTIQRTEQRDSAMYRCASSPSGTATEAFFGQGTRLTVV.

This clonotype was counted between two and nine times. The chain is built from TRBV7-3 and TRBJ2-3, with D tentatively TRBD1 or TRBD2 (7 bases each). Germline-derived CDR1 and CDR2 are SGHTA and FQGTGA. Trimming cost V 5 bases and J 2 bases, with 14 bases left between them. This CDR3 is 15 amino acids long. Here the CDR3 reads CASSPGGDLTDTQYF. DNA of the CDR3: TGTGCCAGCAGCCCAGGGGGGGACCTCACAGATACGCAGTATTTT.

A few counts support this clonotype. The CDR3, as DNA: TGTGCCAGCAGCTTGGGACAGCTGAATGAAAAACTGTTTTTT. It codes for CASSLGQLNEKLFF. V is TRBV7-6 and J is TRBJ1-4, with TRBD1 matching 7 bases. Per germline, CDR1 SGHVS and CDR2 FNYEAQ. This CDR3 has 14 residues. Trimming took 3 bases from V and 5 from J; bases not matched to a gene: 3. The full variable domain, with the rest looked up from reference TRBV7-6 and TRBJ1-4, is GAGVSQSPRYKVTKRGQDVALRCDPISGHVSLYWYRQALGQGPEFLTYFNYEAQQDKSGLPNDRFSAERPEGSISTLTIQRTEQRDSAMYRCASSLGQLNEKLFFGSGTQLSVL.

This clonotype occurred a few times. The chain employs TRBV4-1 and TRBJ1-5; D ambiguous. Per germline, CDR1 MGHRA and CDR2 YSYEKL. The V end was cut by 1 base, the J end by 7 bases, with 11 bases between. This CDR3 region has 14 residues. CDR3 amino acids: CASSQVHPGQPQHF. Here the CDR3 DNA reads TGCGCCAGCAGCCAAGTACACCCGGGGCAGCCCCAGCATTTT.

The rearrangement joins TRBV6-1 to TRBJ1-4; D unclear. Germline-derived CDR1 and CDR2 are MNHNS and SASEGT. The CDR3 has 15 residues. The ends were cut back, 2 bases at V and 0 bases at J, with 7 bases in the middle. CDR3 region: CASSESLATNEKLFF. The CDR3 coding sequence is TGTGCCAGCAGTGAATCCCTCGCAACTAATGAAAAACTGTTTTTT.

This clonotype was seen a few times. The gene calls are TRBV24-1 and TRBJ2-1, with D possibly being TRBD1 (5 bases). The length of the CDR3 is 15 residues. Germline CDR1 reads KGHDR; CDR2 reads SFDVKD. V was cut by 3 bases and J by 0 bases, with 8 bases left in between. CDR3 sequence (DNA): TGTGCCACCAGTGATAGGGGAAGCTCCTACAATGAGCAGTTCTTC. The encoded protein is CATSDRGSSYNEQFF.

This clonotype was seen a handful of times. This chain links TRBV7-8 with TRBJ1-5, with no clear D. CDR3 length equals 13 residues. Germline-derived CDR1 and CDR2 are SGHVS and FQNEAQ. Trimming left V 0 bases short and J 3 bases short, with 3 bases between. The CDR3 region is CASSLAANQPQHF. In nucleotides, the CDR3 is TGTGCCAGCAGCTTAGCGGCCAATCAGCCCCAGCATTTT.

V usage is TRBV11-2 and J usage is TRBJ2-5, with no clear D. Germline values: CDR1 SGHAT, CDR2 FQNNGV. V lost 5 bases and J 2 bases, leaving 12 bases between the germline ends. This CDR3 comprises 14 residues. This chain's CDR3 is CASSPFARQETQYF. In DNA, the CDR3 is TGTGCCAGCAGCCCTTTCGCCCGGCAAGAGACCCAGTACTTC.

This clonotype has ten or more counts. This chain connects TRBV6-2 or TRBV6-3 to TRBJ2-2; D remains ambiguous. V was pared by 2 bases and J by 6 bases, with 4 bases between. Germline CDR1 MNHEY, CDR2 SVGEGT. The CDR3 contains 12 residues. The CDR3 loop reads CASSYGAGELFF. In DNA, the CDR3 is TGTGCCAGCAGTTACGGGGCCGGGGAGCTGTTTTTT.

The rearrangement uses TRBV27 and TRBJ2-5, with 16 positions matching TRBD2. Germline CDR1 MNHEY, CDR2 SMNVEV (reference sequence). V lost 5 bases and J lost 5; bases outside the gene matches: 14. The CDR3 has 19 amino acids. The CDR3 here is CASSRPGLAGGPLWETQYF. The CDR3 DNA is TGTGCCAGCAGTCGACCGGGACTAGCGGGGGGGCCGCTCTGGGAGACCCAGTACTTC.

The chain has TRBV7-9 and TRBJ1-2; no clear D. V was clipped by 2 bases and J by 8 bases, with 9 bases between them. Germline V lookup: CDR1 SEHNR, CDR2 FQNEAQ (reference sequence). There are 12 residues in the CDR3. The CDR3 nucleotides read TGTGCCAGCAGCTTATTCGAGGGCGGCTACACCTTC. Its translation is CASSLFEGGYTF.

The rearrangement uses TRBV27 and TRBJ1-1; D is undetermined. Trimming stripped 5 bases from V and 1 base from J, with 14 bases between. This CDR3 has 15 amino acids. The V gene's germline CDR1 is MNHEY and CDR2 SMNVEV (reference sequence). CDR3: CASSMYRTGNTEAFF. The CDR3, as DNA: TGTGCCAGCAGTATGTACAGAACGGGGAACACTGAAGCTTTCTTT.

The chain uses TRBV6-2 or TRBV6-3 and TRBJ2-7; D is ambiguous. V shed 5 bases and J shed 0 bases, with 14 bases lying between them. This CDR3 spans 15 amino acids. The germline V gene has CDR1 MNHEY and CDR2 SVGEGT. The CDR3 loop reads CASSHPLRSSYEQYF. CDR3 sequence (DNA): TGTGCCAGCAGTCACCCGCTCAGGAGCTCCTACGAGCAGTACTTC.

The chain is built from TRBV2 and TRBJ1-5; the D gene is possibly TRBD1 (5 bases). The CDR3 is 15 residues long. V was cut by 1 base and J by 0 bases, with 7 bases left in between. CDR1 is SNHLY and CDR2 is FYNNEI in the germline V gene. This CDR3 reads CASSEVGGSNQPQHF. CDR3 in DNA: TGTGCCAGCAGTGAAGTTGGGGGTAGCAATCAGCCCCAGCATTTT.

Ten or more counts support this clonotype. The chain uses TRBV7-9 and TRBJ1-4; D may be TRBD1 (6 bases). Germline V CDR1 and CDR2: SEHNR, FQNEAQ (reference sequence). There are 14 residues in the CDR3. V was pared by 5 bases and J by 7 bases, with 14 bases between. The CDR3, as DNA: TGTGCCAGCAGCGACAGGACGAACCGTGAAAAACTGTTTTTT. It translates to CASSDRTNREKLFF. The full variable domain, in which reference TRBV7-9 and TRBJ1-4 provide the parts outside the CDR3, is DTGVSQNPRHKITKRGQNVTFRCDPISEHNRLYWYRQTLGQGPEFLTYFQNEAQLEKSRLLSDRFSAERPKGSFSTLEIQRTEQGDSAMYLCASSDRTNREKLFFGSGTQLSVL.

The chain combines TRBV12-3 or TRBV12-4 with TRBJ2-7, with TRBD1 matching over 7 bases. The CDR3 totals 14 residues. J gave up 1 base and V 4 bases, and 4 bases lay outside the gene matches. CDR3 in amino acids: CASSWDSESYEQYF. CDR3 coding DNA: TGTGCCAGCAGTTGGGACAGCGAGTCCTACGAGCAGTACTTC.

A few counts support this clonotype. This chain links TRBV7-2 with TRBJ2-3, with TRBD2 matching 11 bases. This CDR3 comprises 16 residues. Germline CDR1 reads SGHTA; CDR2 reads FQGNSA. V trimming: 5 bases; J trimming: 1 base; junction bases outside the gene matches: 5. The DNA of the CDR3 is TGTGCCAGCAGCCCACTAGCGGGGGAGCGCACAGATACGCAGTATTTT. Its translation: CASSPLAGERTDTQYF.